The rows below give T cell receptor beta chains drawn from one sample of a study of sequential checkpoint blockade in melanoma. TCRdb's table, derived via immunoSEQ multiplex PCR, lists solely in-frame clones and lacks some. The sample has about 24,000 clones; more than 75% are singletons. Sequencing was performed on CD8+ T cells sorted from blood (inferred from file names), taken from a patient given nivolumab and ipilimumab in sequence. The receptors shown here come from a human donor with melanoma. The CDR3 runs from the conserved cysteine through the conserved F or W.

J gene,V gene,CDR3 protein
TRBJ1-1,TRBV19,CASKVSTKNTEAFF
TRBJ2-7,TRBV28,CASRGGQGRSYEQYF
TRBJ2-2,TRBV7-2,CASRKRGDGANTGELFF
TRBJ1-2,TRBV2,CASKLTLGGYGYTF
TRBJ1-2,TRBV6-5,CASTSGFYGYTF
TRBJ1-5,TRBV5-1,CASSPQGGGNQPQHF
TRBJ2-3,TRBV7-2,CASSSDITDTQYF
TRBJ2-1,TRBV18,CASSPPKLAGFYNEQFF
TRBJ2-5,TRBV15,CATSRGEAGQETQYF
TRBJ2-5,TRBV15,CATSSTPYGQETQYF
TRBJ2-3,TRBV9,CASSFRLLDTQYF
TRBJ2-1,TRBV9,CASSVGGGRDDEQFF
TRBJ2-3,TRBV7-8,CASSLTSGTDTQYF
TRBJ2-1,TRBV9,CASSRIPGTRDNEQFF
TRBJ2-3,TRBV30,CAWSPLGQVVPLTSTDTQYF
TRBJ2-3,TRBV11-3,CASSRGGDTQYF
TRBJ1-3,TRBV6-5,CASSLRGLKGNTIYF
TRBJ1-4,TRBV19,CASSISRGLPNEKLFF
TRBJ2-1,TRBV23-1,CASSQSRLTAPGNEQFF
TRBJ2-7,TRBV19,CASSRTSSYEQYF
TRBJ2-3,TRBV30,CAWSGGPYTQYF
TRBJ2-2,TRBV7-9,CASSTGLAGVAGELFF
TRBJ1-5,TRBV7-2,CASSLKTGDNQPQHF
TRBJ1-1,TRBV28,CASRGSPHPAFF
TRBJ2-7,TRBV5-6,CASSRGTSGSYEQYF
TRBJ1-5,TRBV28,CASRGPGHQGIPQHF
TRBJ1-2,TRBV6-1,CASSEGENYGYTF
TRBJ2-3,TRBV7-6,CASSPHPADTQYF
TRBJ1-1,TRBV25-1,CASSGRSGLNTEAFF
TRBJ2-7,TRBV7-9,CASSFGAGPYEQYF
TRBJ2-2,TRBV7-7,CASSNTGGNTGELFF
TRBJ2-7,TRBV7-2,CASSLGASQVMSYEQYF
TRBJ2-6,TRBV2,CASSGQSSGANVLTF
TRBJ1-2,TRBV5-1,CASSPTGTFSRDGYTF
TRBJ2-7,TRBV6-6,CATLLAENRGEQYF
TRBJ2-7,TRBV10-3,CAISESLYEQYF
TRBJ2-7,TRBV10-1,CASSGPYEQYF
TRBJ1-2,TRBV9,CASSRDRVDGYTF
TRBJ1-1,TRBV28,CASSSSRGANTEAFF
TRBJ2-7,TRBV27,CASSRSGSTYEQYF
TRBJ1-4,TRBV15,CATSGSTGTGEKLFF
TRBJ2-7,TRBV6-1,CASSEVGGREEQYF
TRBJ2-7,TRBV28,CKTGTGVHEQYF
TRBJ1-5,TRBV27,CASSVRTGGNQPQHF
TRBJ2-3,TRBV5-1,CASSQLAGGPSTDTQYF
TRBJ1-4,TRBV5-1,CASSPLGGRNEKLFF
TRBJ1-2,TRBV28,CASRVANYGYTF